Presented here are 9 T cell receptor beta chains from one specimen sequenced in a study of OX40 agonist ivuxolimab in advanced cancers. Here immunoSEQ multiplex PCR was the method, and the copy in TCRdb shows in-frame clones only, minus some. The repertoire holds approximately 94,000 clones, around four fifths seen once, with more than 0.95% in the top ten. Sequencing used CD4+ or CD8+ T cells sorted from blood, obtained in a trial of the OX40 agonist ivuxolimab. These receptors all stem from an adult with an advanced solid tumor such as melanoma, head and neck, liver or kidney cancer.

The chain couples TRBV6-6 to TRBJ2-2; D is unclear. The germline gives CDR1 MNHNY, CDR2 SVGAGI (reference sequence). CDR3 length: 12 residues. The V and J ends lost 9 bases and 5 bases respectively, with 10 bases between them. The CDR3 sequence is CASRARTGELFF. CDR3 nucleotides: TGTGCCAGTCGAGCCAGAACCGGGGAGCTGTTTTTT.

V is TRBV7-3 and J is TRBJ1-1; D gene ambiguous. The CDR3 extends over 14 amino acids. CDR1 and CDR2 (germline): SGHTA, FQGTGA. V lost 2 bases to trimming and J lost 1 base, with 8 bases between them. This chain's CDR3 is CASSLGNANTEAFF. The CDR3 nucleotides are TGTGCCAGCAGCTTAGGCAATGCGAACACTGAAGCTTTCTTT.

J is TRBJ1-1 and V is TRBV6-5; 8 bases are a match to TRBD1. The CDR3 is 13 residues long. CDR1 MNHEY and CDR2 SVGAGI come from the germline V gene. V dropped 4 bases and J dropped 11; count of bases not matched to a gene: 9. CDR3: CASSFSPRDRAFF. The CDR3 DNA follows: TGTGCCAGCAGTTTCTCACCCCGGGACAGGGCTTTCTTT.

The chain joins TRBV10-2 to TRBJ2-7, with unresolved D. Deletions cut 4 bases from V and 3 bases from J, with 7 bases between. CDR1 and CDR2 (germline): WSHSY, SAAADI. The CDR3 loop spans 12 amino acids. The CDR3, as DNA: TGCGCCAGCAGTGTCGGAGACTACGAGCAGTACGTC. Translating it yields CASSVGDYEQYV.

The V gene is TRBV28, the J gene TRBJ1-5; D may be TRBD1 (5 bases). Trimming removed 5 bases from V and 3 bases from J, with 8 bases in between. Germline values: CDR1 MDHEN, CDR2 SYDVKM. The CDR3 is 13 amino acids. DNA of the CDR3: TGTGCCAGCAGTAGGGGACTCAATCAGCCCCAGCATTTT. This codes for CASSRGLNQPQHF. The whole variable domain, filled in from reference TRBV28 and TRBJ1-5, reads DVKVTQSSRYLVKRTGEKVFLECVQDMDHENMFWYRQDPGLGLRLIYFSYDVKMKEKGDIPEGYSVSREKKERFSLILESASTNQTSMYLCASSRGLNQPQHFGDGTRLSIL.

The chain uses TRBV7-3 and TRBJ2-5; D remains ambiguous. The CDR3 totals 13 residues. The germline V and J ends were trimmed by 0 bases and 5 bases, with 7 bases remaining between them. Per the germline V gene, CDR1 is SGHTA and CDR2 is FQGTGA. CDR3 residues: CASSLTSMETQYF. In nucleotides, the CDR3 is TGTGCCAGCAGCTTAACGTCTATGGAGACCCAGTACTTC.

This clone was picked up one time. This CDR3 reads CASSPKGQGDGYTF. CDR3 DNA sequence: TGTGCCAGCTCACCAAAGGGACAGGGGGATGGCTACACCTTC. The chain carries TRBV18 and TRBJ1-2; 11 nucleotides line up with TRBD1. Trimming at V came to 2 bases and at J to 6 bases, leaving 2 bases not matched to a gene. CDR1 is KGHSH and CDR2 is LQKENI in the germline V gene. The CDR3 covers 14 residues. The variable domain in full, completed from reference TRBV18 and TRBJ1-2, reads NAGVMQNPRHLVRRRGQEARLRCSPMKGHSHVYWYRQLPEEGLKFMVYLQKENIIDESGMPKERFSAEFPKEGPSILRIQQVVRGDSAAYFCASSPKGQGDGYTFGSGTRLTVV.

This clone was seen a few times. V gene TRBV15 combines with J gene TRBJ2-3; D is unresolved. This CDR3 has 14 amino acids. Trimming pared 5 bases from V and 0 bases from J, leaving 9 bases between. From germline, CDR1 is LNHNV and CDR2 YYDKDF (reference sequence). CDR3 in amino acids: CATSFATSTDTQYF. CDR3 DNA sequence: TGTGCCACCAGCTTCGCGACTAGCACAGATACGCAGTATTTT.

The chain joins TRBV6-6 to TRBJ2-7; D tentatively fits TRBD1 or TRBD2 (5 bases each). The CDR3 consists of 13 residues. V was pared by 7 bases and J by 7 bases, with 17 bases between. Germline loops: CDR1 MNHNY, CDR2 SVGAGI (reference sequence). The CDR3, as DNA: TGTGCCAGCACTCAAGACAGTCGAGGGGAGCAGTACGTC. This encodes CASTQDSRGEQYV.